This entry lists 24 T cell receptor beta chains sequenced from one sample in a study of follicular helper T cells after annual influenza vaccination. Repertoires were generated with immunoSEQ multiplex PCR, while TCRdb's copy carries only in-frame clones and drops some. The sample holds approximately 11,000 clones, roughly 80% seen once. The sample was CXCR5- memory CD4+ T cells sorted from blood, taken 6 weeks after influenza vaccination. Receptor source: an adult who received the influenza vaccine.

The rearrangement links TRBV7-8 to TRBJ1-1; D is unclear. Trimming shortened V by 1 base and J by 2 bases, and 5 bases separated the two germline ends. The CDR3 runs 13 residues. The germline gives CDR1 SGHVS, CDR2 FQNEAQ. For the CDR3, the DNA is TGTGCCAGCAGCTTAGACAGCAACACTGAAGCTTTCTTT. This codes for CASSLDSNTEAFF. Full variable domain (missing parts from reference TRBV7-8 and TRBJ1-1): GAGVSQSPRYKVAKRGQDVALRCDPISGHVSLFWYQQALGQGPEFLTYFQNEAQLDKSGLPSDRFFAERPEGSVSTLKIQRTQQEDSAVYLCASSLDSNTEAFFGQGTRLTVV.

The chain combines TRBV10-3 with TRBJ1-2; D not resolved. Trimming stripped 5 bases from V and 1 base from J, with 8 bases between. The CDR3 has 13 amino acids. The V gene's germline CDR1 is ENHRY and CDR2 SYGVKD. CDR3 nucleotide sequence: TGTGCCATCAGTCTCCAAGGTAACTATGGCTACACCTTC. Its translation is CAISLQGNYGYTF.

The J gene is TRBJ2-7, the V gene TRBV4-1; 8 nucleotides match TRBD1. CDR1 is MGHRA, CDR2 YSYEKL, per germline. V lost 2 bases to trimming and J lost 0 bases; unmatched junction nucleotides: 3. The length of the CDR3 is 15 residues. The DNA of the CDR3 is TGCGCCAGCAGCCAACGACAGGGGTTCTCCTACGAGCAGTACTTC. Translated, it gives CASSQRQGFSYEQYF.

The CDR3 here is CASSLEAGYYEQYF. For the CDR3, the DNA is TGTGCCAGCAGCTTAGAGGCGGGTTATTACGAGCAGTACTTC. V usage is TRBV11-2 and J usage is TRBJ2-7, with D tentatively TRBD2 (5 bases). CDR3 length: 14 amino acids. The ends were cut back, 0 bases at V and 4 bases at J, with 10 bases in the middle. In germline, CDR1 is SGHAT, CDR2 FQNNGV. Filled out from reference TRBV11-2 and TRBJ2-7, the complete variable domain reads EAGVAQSPRYKIIEKRQSVAFWCNPISGHATLYWYQQILGQGPKLLIQFQNNGVVDDSQLPKDRFSAERLKGVDSTLKIQPAKLEDSAVYLCASSLEAGYYEQYFGPGTRLTVT.

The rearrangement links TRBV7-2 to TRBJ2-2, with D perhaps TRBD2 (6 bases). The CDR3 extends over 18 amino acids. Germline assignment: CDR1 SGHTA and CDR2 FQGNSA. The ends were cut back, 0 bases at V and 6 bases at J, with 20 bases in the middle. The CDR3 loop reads CASSLAGVIRETAGELFF. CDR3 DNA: TGTGCCAGCAGCTTAGCGGGCGTTATCCGGGAGACCGCCGGGGAGCTGTTTTTT.

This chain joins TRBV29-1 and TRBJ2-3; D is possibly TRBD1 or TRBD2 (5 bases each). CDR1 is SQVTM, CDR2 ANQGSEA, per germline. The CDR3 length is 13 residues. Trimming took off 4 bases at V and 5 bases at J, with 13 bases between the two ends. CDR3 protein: CSVAGLRGDTQYF. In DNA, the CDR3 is TGCAGCGTTGCGGGGCTGAGGGGAGATACGCAGTATTTT.

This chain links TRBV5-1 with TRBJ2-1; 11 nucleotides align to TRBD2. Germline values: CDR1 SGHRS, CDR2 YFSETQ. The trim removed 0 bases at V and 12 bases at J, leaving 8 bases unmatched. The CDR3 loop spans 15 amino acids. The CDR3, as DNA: TGCGCCAGCAGCTTGGTTGGGACTAGCGGCACAAGGCAGTTCTTC. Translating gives CASSLVGTSGTRQFF.

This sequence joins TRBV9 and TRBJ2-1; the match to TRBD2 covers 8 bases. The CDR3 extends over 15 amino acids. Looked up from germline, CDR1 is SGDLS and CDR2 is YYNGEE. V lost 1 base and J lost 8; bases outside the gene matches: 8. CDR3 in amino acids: CASSVRTGGFYEQFF. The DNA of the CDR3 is TGTGCCAGCAGCGTAAGGACGGGGGGGTTTTATGAGCAGTTCTTC.

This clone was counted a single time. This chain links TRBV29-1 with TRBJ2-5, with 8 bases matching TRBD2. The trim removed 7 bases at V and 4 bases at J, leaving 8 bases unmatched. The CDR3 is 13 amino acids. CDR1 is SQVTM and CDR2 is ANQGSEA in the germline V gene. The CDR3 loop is CSAGGRTGETQYF. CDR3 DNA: TGCAGCGCTGGCGGGAGGACTGGAGAGACCCAGTACTTC.

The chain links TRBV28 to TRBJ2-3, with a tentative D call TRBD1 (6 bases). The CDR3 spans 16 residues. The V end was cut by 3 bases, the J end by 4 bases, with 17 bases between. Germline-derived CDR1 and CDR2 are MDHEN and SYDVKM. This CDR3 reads CASSFLRQAGADTQYF. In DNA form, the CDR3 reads TGTGCCAGCAGTTTTTTGCGACAGGCAGGCGCAGATACGCAGTATTTT.

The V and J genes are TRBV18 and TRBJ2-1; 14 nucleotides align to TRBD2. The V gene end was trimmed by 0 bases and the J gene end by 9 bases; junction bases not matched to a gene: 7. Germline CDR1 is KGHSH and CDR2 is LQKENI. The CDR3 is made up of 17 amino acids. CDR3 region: CASSPPGLAGVGGEQFF. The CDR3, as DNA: TGTGCCAGCTCACCACCGGGACTAGCGGGAGTAGGGGGTGAGCAGTTCTTC.

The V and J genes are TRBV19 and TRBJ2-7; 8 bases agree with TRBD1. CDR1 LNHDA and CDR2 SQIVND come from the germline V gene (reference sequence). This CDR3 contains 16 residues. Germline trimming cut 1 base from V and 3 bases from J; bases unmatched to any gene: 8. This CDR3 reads CASSIVGGTGGYEQYF. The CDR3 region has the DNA TGTGCCAGTAGTATAGTTGGAGGGACAGGAGGCTACGAGCAGTACTTC.

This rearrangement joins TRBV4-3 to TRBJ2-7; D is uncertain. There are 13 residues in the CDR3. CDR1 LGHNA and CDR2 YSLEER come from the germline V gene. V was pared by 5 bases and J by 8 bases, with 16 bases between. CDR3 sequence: CASSDSEQGQQYF. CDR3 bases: TGCGCCAGCAGCGACTCGGAGCAAGGGCAGCAGTACTTC.

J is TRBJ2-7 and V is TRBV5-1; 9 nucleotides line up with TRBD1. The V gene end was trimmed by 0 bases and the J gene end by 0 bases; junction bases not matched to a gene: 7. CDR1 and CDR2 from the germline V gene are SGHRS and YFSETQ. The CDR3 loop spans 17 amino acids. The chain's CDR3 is CASSLAGGQGPSYEQYF. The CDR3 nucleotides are TGCGCCAGCAGCTTGGCCGGGGGACAGGGACCCTCCTACGAGCAGTACTTC.

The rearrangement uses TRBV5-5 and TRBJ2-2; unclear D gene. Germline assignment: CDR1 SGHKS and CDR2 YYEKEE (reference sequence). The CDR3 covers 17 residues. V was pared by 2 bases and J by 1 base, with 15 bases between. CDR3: CASSFHRVLGNTGELFF. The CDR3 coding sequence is TGTGCCAGCAGCTTCCATCGGGTGCTTGGGAACACCGGGGAGCTGTTTTTT.

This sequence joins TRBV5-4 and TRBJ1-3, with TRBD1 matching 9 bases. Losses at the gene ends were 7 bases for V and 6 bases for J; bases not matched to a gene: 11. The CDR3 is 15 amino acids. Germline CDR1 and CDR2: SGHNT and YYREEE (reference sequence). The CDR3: CASPPPDRGINTIYF. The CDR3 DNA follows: TGTGCCAGCCCTCCACCGGACAGGGGAATAAACACCATATATTTT.

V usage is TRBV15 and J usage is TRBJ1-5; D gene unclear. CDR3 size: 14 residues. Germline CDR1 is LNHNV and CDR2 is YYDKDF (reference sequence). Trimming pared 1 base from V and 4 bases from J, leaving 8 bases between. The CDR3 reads CATSRGLGNQPQHF. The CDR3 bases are TGTGCCACCAGCAGAGGCTTGGGGAATCAGCCCCAGCATTTT.

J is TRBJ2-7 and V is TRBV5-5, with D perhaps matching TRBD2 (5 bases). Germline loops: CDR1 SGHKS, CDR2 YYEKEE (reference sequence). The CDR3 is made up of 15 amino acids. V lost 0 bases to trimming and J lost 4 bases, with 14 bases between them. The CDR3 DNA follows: TGTGCCAGCAGCTTGGCCGTCTCTGGGAGATACGAGCAGTACTTC. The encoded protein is CASSLAVSGRYEQYF.

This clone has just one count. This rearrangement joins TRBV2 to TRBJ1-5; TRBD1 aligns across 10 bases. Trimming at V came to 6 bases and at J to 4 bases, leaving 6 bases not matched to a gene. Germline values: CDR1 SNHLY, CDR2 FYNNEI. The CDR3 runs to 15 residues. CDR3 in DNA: TGTGCCAGCAGGATGACAGGGGGCCGTAATCAGCCCCAGCATTTT. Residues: CASRMTGGRNQPQHF.

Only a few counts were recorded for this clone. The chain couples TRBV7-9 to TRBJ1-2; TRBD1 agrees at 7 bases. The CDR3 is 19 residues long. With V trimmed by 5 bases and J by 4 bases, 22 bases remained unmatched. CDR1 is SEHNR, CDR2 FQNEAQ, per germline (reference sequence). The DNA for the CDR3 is TGTGCCAGCAGCCCTGGACTTACCGGGACAGCACTCTCTGTCTATGGCTACACCTTC. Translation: CASSPGLTGTALSVYGYTF. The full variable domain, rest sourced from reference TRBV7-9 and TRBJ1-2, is DTGVSQNPRHKITKRGQNVTFRCDPISEHNRLYWYRQTLGQGPEFLTYFQNEAQLEKSRLLSDRFSAERPKGSFSTLEIQRTEQGDSAMYLCASSPGLTGTALSVYGYTFGSGTRLTVV.

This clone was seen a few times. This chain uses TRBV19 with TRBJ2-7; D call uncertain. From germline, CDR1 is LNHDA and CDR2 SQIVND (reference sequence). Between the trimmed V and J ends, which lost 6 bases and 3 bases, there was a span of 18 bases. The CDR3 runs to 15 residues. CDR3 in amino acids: CASRGNVRHIYEQYF. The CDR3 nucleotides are TGTGCCAGTAGAGGTAACGTTCGCCACATCTACGAGCAGTACTTC.

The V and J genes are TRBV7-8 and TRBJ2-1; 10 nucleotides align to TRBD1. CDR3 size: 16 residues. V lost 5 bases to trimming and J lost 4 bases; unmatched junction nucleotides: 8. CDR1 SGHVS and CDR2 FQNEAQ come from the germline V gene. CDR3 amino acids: CASSITAGQGYNEQFF. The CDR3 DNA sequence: TGTGCCAGCAGCATTACAGCGGGACAGGGGTACAATGAGCAGTTCTTC. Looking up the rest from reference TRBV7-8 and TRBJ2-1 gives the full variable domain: GAGVSQSPRYKVAKRGQDVALRCDPISGHVSLFWYQQALGQGPEFLTYFQNEAQLDKSGLPSDRFFAERPEGSVSTLKIQRTQQEDSAVYLCASSITAGQGYNEQFFGPGTRLTVL.

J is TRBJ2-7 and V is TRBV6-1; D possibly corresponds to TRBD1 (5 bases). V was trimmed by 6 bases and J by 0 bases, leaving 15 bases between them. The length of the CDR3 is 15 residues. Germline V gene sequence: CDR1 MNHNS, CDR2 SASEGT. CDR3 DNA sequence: TGTGCCAGCAGGGACCACCAGGGAATCTCCTACGAGCAGTACTTC. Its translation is CASRDHQGISYEQYF.

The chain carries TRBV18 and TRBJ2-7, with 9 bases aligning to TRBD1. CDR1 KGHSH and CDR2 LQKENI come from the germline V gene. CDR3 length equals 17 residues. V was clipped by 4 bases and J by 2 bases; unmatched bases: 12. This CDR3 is CASSQTIEGTGTYEQYF. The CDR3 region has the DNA TGTGCCAGCTCACAAACCATTGAGGGGACAGGGACCTACGAGCAGTACTTC.